Below are 22 T cell receptor beta chains sequenced from a single sample in a study of T cells in Graves' hyperthyroidism and ophthalmopathy. TCR beta CDR3 regions were amplified from RNA. Researchers ran a first-round RT-PCR on the TCR CDR3 using the HTBI primer set. TCRdb ran MiXCR on the multiplex PCR reads and lists one entry per CDR3 protein. The sample lists hundreds of thousands of distinct CDR3 sequences; about 17% were seen once. Material for sequencing was blood. The receptors were sampled from an older woman with Graves' ophthalmopathy.

This clonotype occurred many times. This chain links TRBV11-2 with TRBJ2-5; TRBD2 agrees at 7 bases. Trimming cost V 4 bases and J 5 bases; bases outside gene matches: 16. Germline V CDR1 and CDR2: SGHAT, FQNNGV. The CDR3 is made up of 17 amino acids. In nucleotides, the CDR3 is TGTGCCAGCAGCTCCCTCCGGGAGGAGGTGGGAAGGGAGACCCAGTACTTC. Amino acids: CASSSLREEVGRETQYF.

This clonotype was recorded a few times. This chain links TRBV5-4 with TRBJ1-3, with D unclear. CDR3 size: 12 residues. V was clipped by 3 bases and J by 3 bases, with 4 bases between them. The germline CDR1 and CDR2 sequences are SGHNT and YYREEE (reference sequence). The CDR3 DNA reads as TGTGCCAGCAGCTCGGGTGGAAACACCATATATTTT. Amino acid sequence: CASSSGGNTIYF.

Only a few counts were recorded for this clonotype. The chain carries TRBV19 and TRBJ2-1, with 10 nucleotides matching TRBD2. Trimming cost V 4 bases and J 7 bases; bases outside gene matches: 4. This CDR3 has 14 residues. CDR1 LNHDA and CDR2 SQIVND come from the germline V gene (reference sequence). The CDR3, as DNA: TGTGCCAGTAGTAGGCTAGCGGGGGTAAATGAGCAGTTCTTC. It translates to CASSRLAGVNEQFF.

The CDR3, as DNA: TGTGCCAGCAGCTTAGACGTAAGACAGGGGGCGCGATCTGAAGCTTTCTTT. It codes for CASSLDVRQGARSEAFF. The V call is TRBV7-6, the J call TRBJ1-1; 10 bases are shared with TRBD1. Per germline, CDR1 SGHVS and CDR2 FNYEAQ. The V gene end was trimmed by 1 base and the J gene end by 6 bases; junction bases not matched to a gene: 11. The CDR3 consists of 17 residues.

This clonotype occurred many times. J is TRBJ1-1 and V is TRBV20-1, with D hard to call. The V gene's germline CDR1 is DFQATT and CDR2 SNEGSKA (reference sequence). Trimming took 7 bases from V and 1 from J, leaving 10 bases between them. The CDR3 length is 12 residues. The DNA of the CDR3 is TGCAGTGTTTTTGCCCCGAACACTGAAGCTTTCTTT. It yields the protein CSVFAPNTEAFF.

This clonotype was counted ten times or more. The gene calls are TRBV20-1 and TRBJ2-7; 8 bases match TRBD1. This CDR3 is built from 13 residues. Germline-derived CDR1 and CDR2 are DFQATT and SNEGSKA (reference sequence). The junction had 6 bases not matched to a gene; V was cut back by 6 bases and J by 2 bases. DNA for the CDR3: TGCAGTGCAGACAGGGGAAACACCTACGAGCAGTACTTC. It encodes CSADRGNTYEQYF.

This clonotype was recorded at least ten times. The chain couples TRBV7-2 to TRBJ1-4, with 12 bases that match TRBD1. V lost 4 bases, J lost 4 bases, and 13 bases stayed unmatched. The CDR3 length is 19 residues. Germline V gene data show CDR1 as SGHTA and CDR2 as FQGNSA. CDR3 bases: TGTGCCAGCAGCTCCCGGGACAGGGGGCGCGGAGGGGGTAATGAAAAACTGTTTTTT. It translates to CASSSRDRGRGGGNEKLFF.

There are a few counts of this clonotype. The chain uses TRBV3-1 and TRBJ2-6; 8 nucleotides align to TRBD2. V dropped 5 bases and J dropped 2; count of bases not matched to a gene: 5. This CDR3 has 16 amino acids. Germline values: CDR1 LGHDT, CDR2 YNNKEL (reference sequence). CDR3 residues: CASSSRGATGANVLTF. The CDR3 DNA sequence: TGTGCCAGCAGCTCGCGGGGGGCGACTGGGGCCAACGTCCTGACTTTC.

The gene calls are TRBV7-2 and TRBJ1-2; D is uncertain. The length of the CDR3 is 14 residues. Trimming stripped 1 base from V and 4 bases from J, with 10 bases between. Germline V gene sequence: CDR1 SGHTA, CDR2 FQGNSA. The chain's CDR3 is CASSLDWVSYGYTF. CDR3 bases: TGTGCCAGCAGCTTAGATTGGGTTAGCTATGGCTACACCTTC.

This clonotype has ten or more counts. The chain has TRBV10-3 and TRBJ1-1; D remains unclear. Trimming took off 3 bases at V and 1 base at J, with 12 bases between the two ends. The CDR3 runs 15 residues. Germline CDR1 reads ENHRY; CDR2 reads SYGVKD. CDR3 in DNA: TGTGCCATCAGTGATGTCGGCGGATCGAACACTGAAGCTTTCTTT. As protein: CAISDVGGSNTEAFF.

The V call is TRBV4-3, the J call TRBJ2-7; 11 positions agree with TRBD1. CDR3 length equals 16 residues. V gave up 4 bases and J gave up 2 bases; unmatched junction bases: 7. CDR1 is LGHNA, CDR2 YSLEER, per germline. CDR3 coding DNA: TGCGCCAGCAGCCGAGGGACAGGGGGGGATACCTACGAGCAGTACTTC. It specifies CASSRGTGGDTYEQYF.

This clonotype was counted at least ten times. The chain uses TRBV5-1 and TRBJ2-3, with 11 bases lining up with TRBD2. This CDR3 contains 15 residues. J lost 2 bases, V lost 4 bases, and 3 bases had no gene match. Germline assignment: CDR1 SGHRS and CDR2 YFSETQ. CDR3 region: CASSGTSGPTDTQYF. The CDR3 bases are TGCGCCAGCAGCGGGACTAGCGGACCCACAGATACGCAGTATTTT.

The V and J genes are TRBV9 and TRBJ2-1, with D perhaps matching TRBD2 (5 bases). The CDR3 is 15 amino acids. The V gene's germline CDR1 is SGDLS and CDR2 YYNGEE. V shed 0 bases and J shed 4 bases, with 11 bases lying between them. CDR3 bases: TGTGCCAGCAGCGTAGTGGCGGGCAATTACAATGAGCAGTTCTTC. Amino acids: CASSVVAGNYNEQFF.

This clonotype appeared many times. This chain links TRBV3-1 with TRBJ2-1; D is unclear. The CDR3 totals 15 residues. Germline CDR1 is LGHDT and CDR2 is YNNKEL (reference sequence). Trimming shortened V by 4 bases and J by 3 bases, and 13 bases separated the two germline ends. Here the CDR3 DNA reads TGTGCCAGCAGCCCTCCCGACGGATACTACAATGAGCAGTTCTTC. Translating it yields CASSPPDGYYNEQFF.

In its sample, this clonotype was seen many times. The rearrangement uses TRBV7-2 and TRBJ2-1, with D unclear. The V end lost 5 bases, the J end lost 6 bases, and 14 bases lay between the germline ends. CDR1 is SGHTA, CDR2 FQGNSA, per germline. The CDR3 loop spans 14 amino acids. The CDR3, as DNA: TGTGCCAGCAGCCGTTATGAGACCCCCAATGAGCAGTTCTTC. It encodes CASSRYETPNEQFF.

This chain links TRBV3-1 with TRBJ1-1; D is undetermined. CDR3 size: 13 residues. CDR1 LGHDT and CDR2 YNNKEL come from the germline V gene (reference sequence). V lost 0 bases and J 3 bases, leaving 5 bases between the germline ends. This CDR3 reads CASSQDDHTEAFF. DNA of the CDR3: TGTGCCAGCAGCCAAGACGACCACACTGAAGCTTTCTTT.

This clonotype has ten or more counts. The chain has TRBV11-2 and TRBJ1-2; 9 nucleotides agree with TRBD1. V shed 5 bases and J 5 bases; nucleotides not matched to a gene: 12. Germline V gene lookup returns CDR1 SGHAT and CDR2 FQNNGV. The CDR3 totals 16 residues. In DNA, the CDR3 is TGTGCCAGCAGCGCCATCCGGGACAGGGAGGATTATGGCTACACCTTC. Translating it yields CASSAIRDREDYGYTF. Supplemented by reference TRBV11-2 and TRBJ1-2, the full variable domain reads EAGVAQSPRYKIIEKRQSVAFWCNPISGHATLYWYQQILGQGPKLLIQFQNNGVVDDSQLPKDRFSAERLKGVDSTLKIQPAKLEDSAVYLCASSAIRDREDYGYTFGSGTRLTVV.

V usage is TRBV28 and J usage is TRBJ2-3; D is unresolved. V was pared by 5 bases and J by 6 bases, with 12 bases between. The CDR3 contains 13 residues. Germline CDR1 is MDHEN and CDR2 is SYDVKM. CDR3 in amino acids: CASSPRWSDTQYF. The CDR3, as DNA: TGTGCCAGCAGTCCCCGTTGGTCCGATACGCAGTATTTT.

This clonotype was seen ten or more times. CDR3: CASSLSGQGNQPQHF. In DNA, the CDR3 is TGTGCCAGCAGCTTAAGCGGACAGGGGAACCAGCCCCAGCATTTT. The J gene is TRBJ1-5, the V gene TRBV11-2; the match to TRBD1 covers 9 bases. V trimming: 2 bases; J trimming: 7 bases; junction bases outside the gene matches: 6. The CDR3 has 15 residues. CDR1 is SGHAT and CDR2 is FQNNGV in the germline V gene.

This clonotype was detected ten times or more. V gene TRBV7-3 combines with J gene TRBJ1-1; D unresolved. The CDR3 is made up of 15 amino acids. V dropped 1 base and J dropped 2 bases, with 11 bases sitting between them. The germline CDR1 and CDR2 sequences are SGHTA and FQGTGA. The CDR3 DNA reads as TGTGCCAGCAGCTTAATGGGCGGGAGTAACACTGAAGCTTTCTTT. Its translation is CASSLMGGSNTEAFF.

The rearrangement links TRBV19 to TRBJ1-1; possibly TRBD1 for D (6 bases). Germline lookup yields CDR1 LNHDA and CDR2 SQIVND (reference sequence). V shed 4 bases and J shed 0 bases, with 21 bases lying between them. This CDR3 has 18 amino acids. CDR3 coding DNA: TGTGCCAGTAGTAAGGGGGGCCCAACAGGACTCATGAACACTGAAGCTTTCTTT. The encoded protein is CASSKGGPTGLMNTEAFF.

This clonotype appeared many times. This chain uses TRBV28 with TRBJ2-3; D call uncertain. The germline V and J ends were trimmed by 6 bases and 4 bases, with 20 bases remaining between them. Germline-derived CDR1 and CDR2 are MDHEN and SYDVKM. The CDR3 spans 16 residues. In DNA, the CDR3 is TGTGCCAGCAGCCGACTTCCGGATGGTAGGCCAGATACGCAGTATTTT. It encodes CASSRLPDGRPDTQYF. The full variable domain, in which reference TRBV28 and TRBJ2-3 provide the parts outside the CDR3, is DVKVTQSSRYLVKRTGEKVFLECVQDMDHENMFWYRQDPGLGLRLIYFSYDVKMKEKGDIPEGYSVSREKKERFSLILESASTNQTSMYLCASSRLPDGRPDTQYFGPGTRLTVL.